This TCR beta chain was recovered during a study of blood T cell repertoires in COVID-19. Study information: Acute and convalescent COVID-19 specimens originated in the United States, Italy and Spain.

Between the trimmed V and J ends, which lost 2 bases and 4 bases, there was a span of 9 bases. CDR1 is SGHTA and CDR2 is FQGTGA in the germline V gene. CDR3 length: 14 residues. Study processing details: Scientists estimated how many nucleated cells there were by amplifying reference gene primers. Assay: immunoSEQ multiplex PCR; the TCRdb copy retains only in-frame clones and omits some. Clone size and V and J calls were adopted from that table, with D and trimming inferred from the DNA. This sample has roughly 54,000 clones; 84% occur once, and the top ten carry more than 2.5%. The TCR originated in a man in his fifties or sixties with acute or convalescent COVID-19. Sequenced sample: peripheral blood. This chain links TRBV7-3 with TRBJ2-1; possibly TRBD2 for D (5 bases). This chain's CDR3 is CASSLGRGYNEQFF. Written as DNA, the CDR3 is TGTGCCAGCAGCTTAGGCCGGGGATACAATGAGCAGTTCTTC.